These T cell receptor beta chains were read from a single sample in a study of tumor and adjacent non-tumor tissue in lung cancer. TCRdb re-called the multiplex PCR reads with MiXCR, one entry per CDR3 protein. Found here are about 120,000 distinct CDR3 sequences, approximately 71% of them singletons; the top ten hold roughly 13%. Input material: lung tumor tissue. These receptors all stem from a man younger than 45 with non-small cell lung cancer. The CDR3 runs from the conserved cysteine through the conserved F or W. The order of the fields is clone size, CDR3 length, D gene, J gene, V gene, CDR3 protein, CDR3 DNA. D genes are given only for firm matches. Not every row has a clone size; where given, it reads once, few, many or a size class.

clone size: many
CDR3 length: 15
D gene: TRBD2
J gene: TRBJ2-7
V gene: TRBV5-4
CDR3 protein: CASSSSIAGIYEQYF
CDR3 DNA: TGTGCCAGCAGCTCCTCAATAGCGGGAATCTACGAGCAGTACTTC

clone size: NA
CDR3 length: 16
D gene: TRBD2
J gene: TRBJ2-1
V gene: TRBV30
CDR3 protein: CAWSVLGTSGSNEQFF
CDR3 DNA: TGTGCCTGGAGTGTACTGGGGACTAGCGGGAGCAATGAGCAGTTCTTC

clone size: NA
CDR3 length: 15
D gene: TRBD1
J gene: TRBJ2-7
V gene: TRBV29-1
CDR3 protein: CSALESGTGGHKQYF
CDR3 DNA: TGTAGCGCCTTAGAGTCCGGGACAGGGGGCCACAAGCAGTACTTC

clone size: NA
CDR3 length: 16
D gene: TRBD2
J gene: TRBJ2-1
V gene: TRBV29-1
CDR3 protein: CSVECPGREGYNEQFF
CDR3 DNA: TGCAGCGTTGAATGCCCTGGGCGGGAGGGTTACAATGAGCAGTTCTTC

clone size: many
CDR3 length: 15
D gene: NA
J gene: TRBJ2-5
V gene: TRBV29-1
CDR3 protein: CSVDLLQGGQETQYF
CDR3 DNA: TGCAGCGTTGACTTGTTGCAGGGAGGTCAGGAGACCCAGTACTTC

clone size: medium-sized
CDR3 length: 15
D gene: TRBD1
J gene: TRBJ2-5
V gene: TRBV29-1
CDR3 protein: CSGLGQGNGLATQYF
CDR3 DNA: TGCAGCGGGCTCGGACAGGGAAACGGACTTGCGACCCAGTACTTC

clone size: NA
CDR3 length: 15
D gene: TRBD2
J gene: TRBJ2-3
V gene: TRBV11-1
CDR3 protein: CASSSAGGNTDTQYF
CDR3 DNA: TGTGCCAGCAGCTCAGCGGGGGGTAACACAGATACGCAATATTTT

clone size: few
CDR3 length: 14
D gene: NA
J gene: TRBJ1-6
V gene: TRBV11-1
CDR3 protein: CACGADTYNLPLHF
CDR3 DNA: TGTGCCTGCGGCGCCGACACTTATAATTTACCCCTCCACTTT

clone size: many
CDR3 length: 15
D gene: TRBD1
J gene: TRBJ2-7
V gene: TRBV11-2
CDR3 protein: CASSLEGQGVYEQYF
CDR3 DNA: TGTGCCAGCAGCCTGGAGGGACAGGGTGTCTACGAGCAGTACTTC

clone size: NA
CDR3 length: 14
D gene: TRBD2
J gene: TRBJ2-1
V gene: TRBV7-8
CDR3 protein: CASSLFAGDNEQFF
CDR3 DNA: TGTGCCAGCAGCCTTTTTGCGGGGGACAATGAGCAGTTCTTC

clone size: NA
CDR3 length: 15
D gene: TRBD2
J gene: TRBJ2-7
V gene: TRBV2
CDR3 protein: CASIPSRQRGEEQYF
CDR3 DNA: TGTGCCAGCATCCCAAGCCGGCAGCGGGGGGAGGAGCAGTACTTC

clone size: many
CDR3 length: 13
D gene: TRBD1
J gene: TRBJ1-1
V gene: TRBV11-2
CDR3 protein: CATAGTGGTEAFF
CDR3 DNA: TGTGCCACTGCCGGGACAGGGGGAACTGAAGCTTTCTTT

clone size: many
CDR3 length: 12
D gene: TRBD1
J gene: TRBJ2-5
V gene: TRBV20-1
CDR3 protein: CSTRQGQETQYF
CDR3 DNA: TGCAGTACGAGACAGGGTCAAGAGACCCAGTACTTC

clone size: NA
CDR3 length: 10
D gene: NA
J gene: TRBJ1-2
V gene: TRBV6-5
CDR3 protein: CASGNNGYTF
CDR3 DNA: TGTGCCAGCGGCAATAACGGCTACACTTTC

clone size: NA
CDR3 length: 13
D gene: TRBD1
J gene: TRBJ1-1
V gene: TRBV29-1
CDR3 protein: CSVELQGNTEASF
CDR3 DNA: TGCAGCGTTGAGTTACAGGGGAACACTGAAGCTTCCTTT

clone size: NA
CDR3 length: 13
D gene: NA
J gene: TRBJ2-7
V gene: TRBV12-3/TRBV12-4
CDR3 protein: CASSLREAYEQYF
CDR3 DNA: TGTGCCAGCAGTTTGAGGGAGGCCTACGAGCAGTACTTC

clone size: many
CDR3 length: 14
D gene: NA
J gene: TRBJ1-2
V gene: TRBV5-5
CDR3 protein: CASSLEGANYGYTF
CDR3 DNA: TGTGCCAGCAGCTTGGAAGGAGCAAACTATGGCTACACCTTC

clone size: NA
CDR3 length: 14
D gene: NA
J gene: TRBJ2-5
V gene: TRBV20-1
CDR3 protein: CRARVELAAETQYF
CDR3 DNA: TGCAGAGCTAGAGTGGAGCTAGCTGCCGAGACCCAGTACTTC

clone size: once
CDR3 length: 13
D gene: NA
J gene: TRBJ2-3
V gene: TRBV11-2
CDR3 protein: CASSRTWRDTQYF
CDR3 DNA: TGTGCCAGCAGTCGGACATGGAGAGATACGCAGTATTTT

clone size: NA
CDR3 length: 15
D gene: NA
J gene: TRBJ1-6
V gene: TRBV12-3/TRBV12-4
CDR3 protein: CASSPPDGKNSPLHF
CDR3 DNA: TGTGCCAGCAGTCCCCCGGACGGGAAAAATTCACCCCTCCACTTT

clone size: NA
CDR3 length: 14
D gene: NA
J gene: TRBJ2-6
V gene: TRBV20-1
CDR3 protein: CSARSGSGANALTF
CDR3 DNA: TGCAGTGCTAGATCAGGATCTGGGGCCAACGCCCTGACTTTT

clone size: NA
CDR3 length: 15
D gene: TRBD2
J gene: TRBJ2-1
V gene: TRBV6-2/TRBV6-3
CDR3 protein: CASCLPSGGSGEQFF
CDR3 DNA: TGTGCCAGCTGTTTGCCTAGCGGGGGGTCTGGTGAGCAGTTCTTC

clone size: once
CDR3 length: 13
D gene: NA
J gene: TRBJ2-5
V gene: TRBV2
CDR3 protein: CASTGSGGETQYF
CDR3 DNA: TGTGCTAGCACCGGTTCTGGAGGGGAGACCCAGTACTTC

clone size: many
CDR3 length: 13
D gene: NA
J gene: TRBJ1-5
V gene: TRBV12-3/TRBV12-4
CDR3 protein: CASSLGWNQPQHF
CDR3 DNA: TGTGCCAGCAGTTTAGGGTGGAATCAGCCCCAGCATTTT

clone size: many
CDR3 length: 10
D gene: NA
J gene: TRBJ2-7
V gene: TRBV6-2/TRBV6-3
CDR3 protein: CASRRYEQYF
CDR3 DNA: TGTGCCAGTCGGCGATACGAGCAGTACTTC

clone size: many
CDR3 length: 15
D gene: NA
J gene: TRBJ1-6
V gene: TRBV12-3/TRBV12-4
CDR3 protein: CASSLGTGMNSPLHF
CDR3 DNA: TGTGCCAGCAGTTTAGGTACAGGGATGAATTCACCCCTCCACTTT

clone size: many
CDR3 length: 13
D gene: NA
J gene: TRBJ2-7
V gene: TRBV5-1
CDR3 protein: CASSLDPLYEQYF
CDR3 DNA: TGCGCCAGCAGCTTGGATCCACTCTACGAGCAGTACTTC

clone size: NA
CDR3 length: 14
D gene: NA
J gene: TRBJ2-7
V gene: TRBV7-9
CDR3 protein: CASSLRQDTYEQYF
CDR3 DNA: TGTGCCAGCAGCTTACGACAGGATACCTACGAGCAGTACTTC

clone size: many
CDR3 length: 14
D gene: NA
J gene: TRBJ2-7
V gene: TRBV11-2
CDR3 protein: CASSLGGAVSEQYF
CDR3 DNA: TGTGCCAGCAGCTTAGGCGGTGCGGTTTCCGAGCAGTACTTC

clone size: many
CDR3 length: 14
D gene: NA
J gene: TRBJ2-7
V gene: TRBV4-2
CDR3 protein: CASSLRVSSYEQYF
CDR3 DNA: TGTGCCAGCAGTCTTCGGGTTAGCTCCTACGAGCAGTACTTC

clone size: few
CDR3 length: 14
D gene: NA
J gene: TRBJ2-3
V gene: TRBV11-2
CDR3 protein: CASSLGASFDTQYF
CDR3 DNA: TGTGCCAGCAGCTTAGGGGCCAGCTTTGATACGCAGTATTTT

clone size: NA
CDR3 length: 12
D gene: NA
J gene: TRBJ2-5
V gene: TRBV5-4
CDR3 protein: CAGSGDRETQYF
CDR3 DNA: TGTGCCGGCAGCGGTGACAGAGAGACCCAGTACTTC

clone size: NA
CDR3 length: 16
D gene: TRBD1
J gene: TRBJ1-2
V gene: TRBV4-2
CDR3 protein: CASSQEEGQAGYGYTF
CDR3 DNA: TGTGCCAGCAGCCAAGAGGAGGGACAGGCGGGTTATGGCTACACCTTC

clone size: NA
CDR3 length: 15
D gene: NA
J gene: TRBJ2-7
V gene: TRBV4-1
CDR3 protein: CASSQDPGTSYEQYF
CDR3 DNA: TGCGCCAGCAGCCAAGACCCAGGGACATCCTACGAGCAGTATTTC

clone size: NA
CDR3 length: 15
D gene: NA
J gene: TRBJ2-1
V gene: TRBV11-2
CDR3 protein: CASSSTRLGYNEQFF
CDR3 DNA: TGTGCCAGCAGCTCGACTAGGTTGGGGTACAATGAGCAGTTCTTC

clone size: NA
CDR3 length: 17
D gene: NA
J gene: TRBJ2-1
V gene: TRBV11-2
CDR3 protein: CASSSDSWAAAYNEPFF
CDR3 DNA: TGTGCCAGCAGCTCAGATAGTTGGGCCGCCGCCTACAATGAGCCGTTCTTC

clone size: NA
CDR3 length: 13
D gene: NA
J gene: TRBJ1-1
V gene: TRBV7-8
CDR3 protein: CASSPTGHTKAFF
CDR3 DNA: TGTGCCAGCAGCCCCACAGGGCACACTAAAGCTTTCTTT

clone size: NA
CDR3 length: 14
D gene: TRBD1
J gene: TRBJ2-5
V gene: TRBV5-1
CDR3 protein: CVSTVDRDQETQYF
CDR3 DNA: TGCGTCAGCACCGTAGACAGGGACCAAGAGACCCAGTACTTC

clone size: NA
CDR3 length: 15
D gene: TRBD1
J gene: TRBJ2-3
V gene: TRBV20-1
CDR3 protein: CSATVGTGRTDTQYF
CDR3 DNA: TGCAGTGCTACAGTCGGGACAGGGCGCACAGATACGCAGTATTTT

clone size: many
CDR3 length: 15
D gene: TRBD1
J gene: TRBJ1-2
V gene: TRBV10-3
CDR3 protein: CAISDPGQGLYGYTF
CDR3 DNA: TGTGCCATCAGTGACCCTGGACAGGGGCTCTATGGCTACACCTTC

clone size: few
CDR3 length: 12
D gene: NA
J gene: TRBJ2-5
V gene: TRBV6-6
CDR3 protein: CASSVIQGTQYF
CDR3 DNA: TGTGCCAGCAGTGTCATCCAGGGGACCCAGTACTTC

clone size: NA
CDR3 length: 14
D gene: NA
J gene: TRBJ2-1
V gene: TRBV6-2/TRBV6-3
CDR3 protein: CASHLGPAYNEQSF
CDR3 DNA: TGTGCCAGCCACCTGGGACCAGCATACAATGAGCAATCCTTC

clone size: NA
CDR3 length: 14
D gene: NA
J gene: TRBJ2-1
V gene: TRBV4-1
CDR3 protein: CASSYSDSQEIQFF
CDR3 DNA: TGCGCCAGCAGCTACTCGGACAGTCAAGAGATCCAGTTCTTC

clone size: NA
CDR3 length: 13
D gene: NA
J gene: TRBJ2-1
V gene: TRBV20-1
CDR3 protein: CGARDTAYDEQFF
CDR3 DNA: TGCGGTGCTAGAGACACAGCGTACGATGAGCAGTTCTTC

clone size: NA
CDR3 length: 16
D gene: NA
J gene: TRBJ1-5
V gene: TRBV12-5
CDR3 protein: CVSVLATGWSNQPQHF
CDR3 DNA: TGTGTTAGTGTCCTAGCGACAGGTTGGAGCAATCAGCCCCAGCATTTT

clone size: many
CDR3 length: 16
D gene: TRBD2
J gene: TRBJ2-2
V gene: TRBV4-1
CDR3 protein: CASSSLAVTNTGELFF
CDR3 DNA: TGCGCCAGCAGCTCACTAGCGGTAACGAACACCGGGGAGCTGTTTTTT

clone size: many
CDR3 length: 14
D gene: TRBD1
J gene: TRBJ2-5
V gene: TRBV12-3/TRBV12-4
CDR3 protein: CASSSDRESRTQYF
CDR3 DNA: TGTGCCAGCAGTTCCGACAGGGAATCTAGGACCCAGTACTTC

clone size: NA
CDR3 length: 14
D gene: NA
J gene: TRBJ2-1
V gene: TRBV19
CDR3 protein: CASSWAGKDNEQFF
CDR3 DNA: TGTGCCAGTAGCTGGGCAGGGAAGGACAATGAGCAGTTCTTC

clone size: NA
CDR3 length: 16
D gene: NA
J gene: TRBJ2-1
V gene: TRBV4-1
CDR3 protein: CASGFLAVSSYNEQFF
CDR3 DNA: TGCGCCAGCGGGTTTTTAGCGGTTAGCTCCTACAATGAGCAGTTCTTC

clone size: many
CDR3 length: 13
D gene: NA
J gene: TRBJ1-2
V gene: TRBV4-3
CDR3 protein: CASSHQNNYGYTF
CDR3 DNA: TGCGCCAGCAGCCACCAGAATAACTATGGCTACACCTTC

clone size: NA
CDR3 length: 15
D gene: NA
J gene: TRBJ2-1
V gene: TRBV11-2
CDR3 protein: CASSLGQARTTLQLF
CDR3 DNA: TGTGCCAGCAGCTTAGGACAGGCAAGGACGACCCTTCAGCTCTTC